Each of the 27 T cell receptor beta chains below was sequenced from the same sample in a study of beta chain features in type 1 diabetes. Since all of the isolated RNA was reverse transcribed, expressed TCRB transcripts were what got sequenced. Libraries were prepared by immunoSEQ multiplex PCR; TCRdb keeps only in-frame clonotypes and omits some of them. The sample lists 400,000 to 600,000 clones; 30% were seen once. Sequencing used naive CD4+ T cells from blood. All receptors come from a man aged 18 to 35 in good health.

The chain uses TRBV9 and TRBJ2-6; D unresolved. Germline CDR1 is SGDLS and CDR2 is YYNGEE. V was trimmed by 6 bases and J by 5 bases, leaving 21 bases between them. The CDR3 has 17 amino acids. The CDR3 DNA follows: TGTGCCAGCACCAACACGTACAAACAAAGTCGGGCCAACGTCCTGACTTTC. As protein: CASTNTYKQSRANVLTF.

This clone was found a few times. This chain joins TRBV29-1 and TRBJ2-2; D remains ambiguous. The CDR3 has 13 amino acids. V lost 2 bases and J 7 bases, leaving 11 bases between the germline ends. CDR1 and CDR2 from the germline V gene are SQVTM and ANQGSEA. The CDR3 coding sequence is TGCAGCGTTGAAACTTTTTCGGGCGGGGAGCTGTTTTTT. This codes for CSVETFSGGELFF.

V is TRBV7-3 and J is TRBJ1-1; D unclear. This CDR3 spans 13 amino acids. From germline, CDR1 is SGHTA and CDR2 FQGTGA. The V gene lost 1 base and the J gene lost 3 bases, with 6 bases spanning the gap. The CDR3 protein is CASSLSVDTEAFF. The DNA of the CDR3 is TGTGCCAGCAGCTTAAGTGTGGACACTGAAGCTTTCTTT.

This clone appeared a few times. The V gene is TRBV11-2, the J gene TRBJ2-1; D remains ambiguous. The germline V and J ends were trimmed by 0 bases and 4 bases, with 7 bases remaining between them. The germline gives CDR1 SGHAT, CDR2 FQNNGV. The length of the CDR3 is 14 residues. CDR3 DNA sequence: TGTGCCAGCAGCTTAGACTCATCGTACAATGAGCAGTTCTTC. It is translated as CASSLDSSYNEQFF.

This clone was observed a handful of times. The V gene is TRBV5-6, the J gene TRBJ2-5; D is unresolved. Germline assignment: CDR1 SGHDT and CDR2 YYEEEE. The CDR3 length is 13 residues. The V end was cut by 4 bases, the J end by 4 bases, with 11 bases between. The CDR3 loop reads CASSVTDGETQYF. CDR3 sequence (DNA): TGTGCCAGCAGCGTGACGGATGGAGAGACCCAGTACTTC.

The chain joins TRBV30 to TRBJ1-5, with 9 bases aligning to TRBD1. V was pared by 1 base and J by 0 bases, with 10 bases of the junction left unmatched. There are 18 residues in the CDR3. Germline V CDR1 and CDR2: GTSNPN, SVGIG (reference sequence). The CDR3 loop is CAWSEPGQGIGSNQPQHF. The DNA for the CDR3 is TGTGCCTGGAGTGAACCGGGACAGGGTATAGGTAGCAATCAGCCCCAGCATTTT. Full variable domain (missing parts from reference TRBV30 and TRBJ1-5): SQTIHQWPATLVQPVGSPLSLECTVEGTSNPNLYWYRQAAGRGLQLLFYSVGIGQISSEVPQNLSASRPQDRQFILSSKKLLLSDSGFYLCAWSEPGQGIGSNQPQHFGDGTRLSIL.

The V call is TRBV7-2, the J call TRBJ2-5; TRBD2 matches 11 bases. Germline assignment: CDR1 SGHTA and CDR2 FQGNSA. Trimming removed 5 bases from V and 9 bases from J; junction bases left unmatched: 14. This CDR3 has 16 amino acids. The CDR3 is CASSPRAPGLAASQYF. CDR3 nucleotide sequence: TGTGCCAGCAGCCCCCGGGCACCGGGACTAGCGGCCTCCCAGTACTTC.

This clone has just a few counts. Other DNA sequences in the same sample also yield this CDR3. The genes are TRBV20-1 and TRBJ2-7; D perhaps matches TRBD2 (5 bases). The ends were cut back, 3 bases at V and 3 bases at J, with 6 bases in the middle. Germline CDR1 reads DFQATT; CDR2 reads SNEGSKA (reference sequence). The CDR3 length is 11 residues. Here the CDR3 DNA reads TGCAGTGCTAGCCGGGGCTACGAGCAGTACTTC. This gives the protein CSASRGYEQYF.

The chain has TRBV30 and TRBJ1-3; D not certain. Germline lookup yields CDR1 GTSNPN and CDR2 SVGIG (reference sequence). Between the trimmed V and J ends, which lost 8 bases and 2 bases, there was a span of 10 bases. This CDR3 comprises 12 residues. In DNA, the CDR3 is TGTGCCACGAGTGGACCTGGAAACACCATATATTTT. Protein product: CATSGPGNTIYF.

The rearrangement uses TRBV30 and TRBJ2-7, with D perhaps matching TRBD1 (7 bases). V lost 2 bases and J 3 bases, leaving 17 bases between the germline ends. This CDR3 has 15 amino acids. Germline CDR1 is GTSNPN and CDR2 is SVGIG (reference sequence). In DNA form, the CDR3 reads TGTGCCTGGAGTATCAGGACTACAGGGGACTACGAGCAGTACTTC. Protein sequence: CAWSIRTTGDYEQYF.

V gene TRBV2 combines with J gene TRBJ2-3; 9 bases align to TRBD2. V was clipped by 3 bases and J by 5 bases; unmatched bases: 6. This CDR3 region has 15 residues. Germline CDR1 reads SNHLY; CDR2 reads FYNNEI. Here the CDR3 DNA reads TGTGCCAGCAGTGATGCTAGCGGGGCGGGAGATACGCAGTATTTT. It is translated as CASSDASGAGDTQYF.

The V call is TRBV18, the J call TRBJ2-3; 11 bases agree with TRBD2. This CDR3 is 14 amino acids long. The germline V gene encodes CDR1 KGHSH and CDR2 LQKENI. Unmatched junction bases numbered 4, after V lost 3 bases and J lost 8 bases. The CDR3 DNA is TGTGCCAGCTCACCGGGACTAGCGGAGGGTACGCAGTATTTT. The encoded protein is CASSPGLAEGTQYF. Full variable domain (rest looked up from reference TRBV18 and TRBJ2-3): NAGVMQNPRHLVRRRGQEARLRCSPMKGHSHVYWYRQLPEEGLKFMVYLQKENIIDESGMPKERFSAEFPKEGPSILRIQQVVRGDSAAYFCASSPGLAEGTQYFGPGTRLTVL.

This clone was counted between two and nine times. V gene TRBV29-1 combines with J gene TRBJ2-5, with 9 nucleotides matching TRBD2. Trimming removed 4 bases from V and 5 bases from J; junction bases left unmatched: 8. Germline assignment: CDR1 SQVTM and CDR2 ANQGSEA. The CDR3 is 14 amino acids. The CDR3 sequence is CSVVTAGGYETQYF. The DNA for the CDR3 is TGCAGCGTTGTAACAGCGGGAGGTTACGAGACCCAGTACTTC.

V and J are TRBV18 and TRBJ2-1; 14 bases align to TRBD2. Per germline, CDR1 KGHSH and CDR2 LQKENI. The V segment lost 6 bases and the J segment 7 bases; nucleotides outside the gene matches: 2. The CDR3 runs 14 residues. The CDR3 nucleotides read TGTGCCAGCTCGGGGACTAGCGGGAGTAATGAGCAGTTCTTC. This sequence encodes CASSGTSGSNEQFF.

The chain recombines TRBV6-5 with TRBJ1-1; 7 bases fit TRBD1. The CDR3 loop spans 13 amino acids. V shed 7 bases, J shed 4 bases, and the junction held 6 bases outside the gene matches. Germline loops: CDR1 MNHEY, CDR2 SVGAGI. In nucleotides, the CDR3 is TGTGCCAGCACTAAGACAGGGAGCACTGAAGCTTTCTTT. This gives the protein CASTKTGSTEAFF.

The chain employs TRBV5-4 and TRBJ2-5, with D perhaps given as TRBD1 or TRBD2 (5 bases each). V dropped 4 bases and J dropped 1 base, with 11 bases sitting between them. Germline CDR1 and CDR2: SGHNT and YYREEE (reference sequence). This CDR3 region has 14 residues. The CDR3 bases are TGTGCCAGCAGCGGTGGGGGTTCCCAAGAGACCCAGTACTTC. Protein product: CASSGGGSQETQYF.

The V call is TRBV7-2, the J call TRBJ2-7, with 11 bases aligning to TRBD2. Losses at the gene ends were 4 bases for V and 0 bases for J; bases not matched to a gene: 8. This CDR3 spans 17 amino acids. CDR1 and CDR2 (germline): SGHTA, FQGNSA. The CDR3 spells CASSSGLAGHISYEQYF. In DNA, the CDR3 is TGTGCCAGCAGCTCCGGACTAGCGGGCCATATCTCCTACGAGCAGTACTTC.

There are a few counts of this clone. V usage is TRBV6-5 and J usage is TRBJ2-7; 11 bases align to TRBD1. The CDR3 extends over 16 amino acids. After removal of 0 bases from V and 3 bases from J, the junction contained 4 bases not matched to a gene. Germline CDR1 is MNHEY and CDR2 is SVGAGI. The CDR3 spells CASSYSGGTGGYEQYF. In DNA, the CDR3 is TGTGCCAGCAGTTACTCGGGCGGGACAGGGGGCTACGAGCAGTACTTC.

The chain carries TRBV5-1 and TRBJ2-5; TRBD2 agrees at 11 bases. This CDR3 has 17 residues. Germline V gene data show CDR1 as SGHRS and CDR2 as YFSETQ. The J segment lost 4 bases and the V segment lost 1 base, leaving 9 bases of the junction unmatched. The DNA of the CDR3 is TGCGCCAGCAGCTTGATGGCTAGCGGGAGGACCCCAGAGACCCAGTACTTC. Translating it yields CASSLMASGRTPETQYF.

In its sample, this clone was seen a few times. The same CDR3 is also encoded by other DNA sequences in this sample. V gene TRBV10-3 combines with J gene TRBJ2-3; the D call may be TRBD1 or TRBD2 (5 bases each). V gave up 6 bases and J gave up 6 bases, with 7 bases separating them. Germline CDR1 and CDR2: ENHRY and SYGVKD. The CDR3 totals 11 residues. The CDR3 sequence is CAIRGVDTQYF. The CDR3 DNA reads TGTGCCATCAGGGGGGTGGATACGCAGTATTTT.

The rearrangement joins TRBV29-1 to TRBJ1-2, with 10 bases aligning to TRBD1. The CDR3 spans 13 residues. In germline, CDR1 is SQVTM, CDR2 ANQGSEA. The V and J ends lost 6 bases and 3 bases, in that order; junction bases with no gene match: 4. The CDR3 region has the DNA TGCAGCGTCAGGACAGGGGGAGACTATGGCTACACCTTC. Protein product: CSVRTGGDYGYTF.

This clone has more than one count but fewer than ten. J is TRBJ2-1 and V is TRBV30; the D gene is possibly TRBD2 (5 bases). The germline V and J ends were trimmed by 3 bases and 5 bases, with 17 bases remaining between them. Germline CDR1 is GTSNPN and CDR2 is SVGIG (reference sequence). The CDR3 is made up of 15 amino acids. The CDR3 reads CAWSPSGSAHNEQFF. CDR3 nucleotides: TGTGCCTGGAGCCCATCGGGGTCCGCACACAATGAGCAGTTCTTC.

Notes on this clone: Other DNA sequences within the sample encode an identical CDR3. The J gene is TRBJ2-3, the V gene TRBV20-1, with TRBD2 as a possible D gene (5 bases). The CDR3 is made up of 11 amino acids. CDR1 DFQATT and CDR2 SNEGSKA come from the germline V gene (reference sequence). V was cut by 6 bases and J by 1 base, with 5 bases left in between. CDR3 amino acids: CSAEGTDTQYF. DNA for the CDR3: TGCAGTGCGGAGGGCACAGATACGCAGTATTTT.

The chain carries TRBV19 and TRBJ2-6, with D hard to call. The CDR3 is 12 residues long. CDR1 and CDR2 (germline): LNHDA, SQIVND (reference sequence). V was pared by 6 bases and J by 2 bases, with 2 bases between. CDR3 region: CASRAGANVLTF. The CDR3 region has the DNA TGTGCCAGTAGGGCTGGGGCCAACGTCCTGACTTTC.

This clone has only a few counts. The chain uses TRBV7-9 and TRBJ2-7, with D perhaps TRBD2 (5 bases). The V gene lost 4 bases and the J gene lost 12 bases, with 22 bases spanning the gap. Germline V lookup: CDR1 SEHNR, CDR2 FQNEAQ (reference sequence). The CDR3 spans 14 residues. CDR3 loop: CASSSGASLASRYF. The CDR3 DNA sequence: TGTGCCAGCAGCTCTGGCGCCTCTTTAGCGAGTCGGTACTTC.

In this sample, this clone turned up a few times. V is TRBV28 and J is TRBJ2-1, with D possibly being TRBD2 (5 bases). The CDR3 totals 12 residues. V was cut by 3 bases and J by 7 bases, with 7 bases left in between. Germline CDR1 and CDR2: MDHEN and SYDVKM. Here the CDR3 DNA reads TGTGCCAGCAGTTTTGAGGGAAATGAGCAGTTCTTC. Protein product: CASSFEGNEQFF.

The J gene is TRBJ2-3, the V gene TRBV7-2; D may be TRBD1 or TRBD2 (5 bases each). CDR3 length equals 15 residues. CDR1 and CDR2 from the germline V gene are SGHTA and FQGNSA. V lost 5 bases and J 4 bases, leaving 16 bases between the germline ends. The CDR3: CASSARGRGPDTQYF. CDR3 nucleotides: TGTGCCAGCAGCGCCCGGGGTAGGGGCCCAGATACGCAGTATTTT.